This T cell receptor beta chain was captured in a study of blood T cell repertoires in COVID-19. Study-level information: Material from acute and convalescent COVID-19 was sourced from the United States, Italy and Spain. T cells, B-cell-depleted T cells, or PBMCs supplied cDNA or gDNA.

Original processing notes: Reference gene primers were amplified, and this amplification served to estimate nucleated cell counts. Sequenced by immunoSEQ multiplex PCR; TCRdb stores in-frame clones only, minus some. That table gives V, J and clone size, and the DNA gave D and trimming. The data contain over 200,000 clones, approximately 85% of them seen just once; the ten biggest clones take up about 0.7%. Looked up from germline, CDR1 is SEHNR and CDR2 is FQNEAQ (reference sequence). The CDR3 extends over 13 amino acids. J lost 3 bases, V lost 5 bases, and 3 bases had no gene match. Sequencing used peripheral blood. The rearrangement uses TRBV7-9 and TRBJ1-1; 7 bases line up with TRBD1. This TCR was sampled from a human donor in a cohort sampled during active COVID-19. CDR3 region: CASSPQGDTEAFF. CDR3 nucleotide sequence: TGTGCCAGCAGCCCCCAGGGGGACACTGAAGCTTTCTTT.